Below are 15 T cell receptor beta chains sequenced from a single sample in a study of CD8 T cells in ankylosing spondylitis. Via MiXCR, TCRdb re-called the 5' RACE reads, giving one row per CDR3 protein. This sample has 150,000 to 200,000 distinct CDR3 sequences, with approximately 13% found just once. Input material: blood, either unsorted or a sorted T cell fraction (not recorded which). The receptor set was obtained from a female donor with ankylosing spondylitis or in good health (not recorded which).

This clonotype was seen repeatedly, ten times or more. V gene TRBV12-3 or TRBV12-4 combines with J gene TRBJ2-2; 13 bases map to TRBD2. Trimming cost V 5 bases and J 7 bases; bases outside gene matches: 10. This CDR3 spans 17 amino acids. The CDR3 region is CASSPRTSGSAGGELFF. DNA of the CDR3: TGTGCCAGCAGTCCCAGGACTAGCGGGAGTGCGGGCGGGGAGCTGTTTTTT.

This clonotype turned up a few times. CDR3 DNA sequence: TGTGCCAGCAGTTCCGGGGCCAGCTCTGGAAACACCATATATTTT. It translates to CASSSGASSGNTIYF. The chain joins TRBV6-5 to TRBJ1-3; maybe TRBD1 (5 bases). CDR3 length: 15 amino acids. The V gene's germline CDR1 is MNHEY and CDR2 SVGAGI. Deletions cut 4 bases from V and 0 bases from J, with 10 bases between.

There are many counts of this clonotype. This rearrangement joins TRBV9 to TRBJ1-6; D not certain. V was trimmed by 0 bases and J by 6 bases, leaving 4 bases between them. The germline CDR1 and CDR2 sequences are SGDLS and YYNGEE. This CDR3 region has 13 residues. The CDR3 nucleotides are TGTGCCAGCAGCGTAGATATTAATTCACCCCTCCACTTT. Protein: CASSVDINSPLHF.

This clonotype was observed many times. CDR3 coding DNA: TGCAGCGCCCAGGAGGGGGACTTCGAGCAGTACTTC. Protein: CSAQEGDFEQYF. The gene calls are TRBV29-1 and TRBJ2-7, with D perhaps being TRBD1 or TRBD2 (6 bases each). Trimming pared 7 bases from V and 6 bases from J, leaving 16 bases between. Germline V CDR1 and CDR2: SQVTM, ANQGSEA. This CDR3 region has 12 residues.

This clonotype was counted at least ten times. This sequence joins TRBV9 and TRBJ2-7; tentatively, D is TRBD1 or TRBD2 (7 bases each). Germline V CDR1 and CDR2: SGDLS, YYNGEE. Trimming cost V 3 bases and J 5 bases, with 18 bases left between them. The CDR3 sequence is 15 residues long. The CDR3 DNA is TGTGCCAGCAGCGGGGAGGGGGCGACGGTTGACGAGCAGTACTTC. Translating it yields CASSGEGATVDEQYF. The full variable domain, in which reference TRBV9 and TRBJ2-7 provide the parts outside the CDR3, is DSGVTQTPKHLITATGQRVTLRCSPRSGDLSVYWYQQSLDQGLQFLIQYYNGEERAKGNILERFSAQQFPDLHSELNLSSLELGDSALYFCASSGEGATVDEQYFGPGTRLTVT.

This clonotype showed up just once. The chain uses TRBV20-1 and TRBJ2-7; TRBD2 matches 9 bases. This CDR3 is built from 15 residues. CDR1 is DFQATT, CDR2 SNEGSKA, per germline (reference sequence). V lost 0 bases to trimming and J lost 6 bases; unmatched junction nucleotides: 9. The CDR3 protein is CSARDPLAGIIEQYF. CDR3 sequence (DNA): TGCAGTGCTAGAGATCCCCTAGCGGGAATAATCGAGCAGTACTTC.

This clonotype was seen a handful of times. The chain combines TRBV29-1 with TRBJ2-2, with 7 bases lining up with TRBD1. The length of the CDR3 is 14 residues. Looked up from germline, CDR1 is SQVTM and CDR2 is ANQGSEA. The ends lost 7 bases at V and 5 bases at J; junction bases unmatched: 10. The CDR3 loop is CSANRQGRTGELFF. DNA of the CDR3: TGCAGCGCCAATAGACAGGGACGAACCGGGGAGCTGTTTTTT.

This clonotype was detected a few times. The chain joins TRBV20-1 to TRBJ2-1; no reliable D call. V gave up 6 bases and J gave up 1 base, with 10 bases separating them. There are 13 residues in the CDR3. Looked up from germline, CDR1 is DFQATT and CDR2 is SNEGSKA (reference sequence). CDR3 region: CSADQTSYNEQFF. The CDR3 DNA sequence: TGCAGTGCCGACCAAACGTCCTACAATGAGCAGTTCTTC.

V is TRBV24-1 and J is TRBJ2-2; TRBD1 matches 8 bases. Per the germline V gene, CDR1 is KGHDR and CDR2 is SFDVKD. The ends lost 3 bases at V and 2 bases at J; junction bases unmatched: 4. CDR3 length equals 16 residues. The CDR3 DNA is TGTGCCACCAGTGATAGGACAGGGATCAACACCGGGGAGCTGTTTTTT. This encodes CATSDRTGINTGELFF.

This clonotype has ten or more counts. The V gene is TRBV20-1, the J gene TRBJ2-3; 9 positions agree with TRBD2. Germline trimming cut 7 bases from V and 4 bases from J; bases unmatched to any gene: 9. The CDR3 spans 14 residues. Per germline, CDR1 DFQATT and CDR2 SNEGSKA (reference sequence). The CDR3 sequence: CSVYSGRRADTQYF. Here the CDR3 DNA reads TGCAGTGTATATAGCGGGAGACGTGCAGATACGCAGTATTTT.

V and J are TRBV5-1 and TRBJ2-7; 7 bases line up with TRBD2. The CDR3 covers 14 residues. The germline V gene encodes CDR1 SGHRS and CDR2 YFSETQ. The V gene end was trimmed by 0 bases and the J gene end by 3 bases; junction bases not matched to a gene: 3. CDR3 sequence: CASSLAGTNYEQYF. CDR3 DNA: TGCGCCAGCAGCTTGGCCGGGACTAACTACGAGCAGTACTTC.

The chain combines TRBV3-1 with TRBJ1-2; perhaps TRBD1 as D (5 bases). The germline V and J ends were trimmed by 6 bases and 2 bases, with 16 bases remaining between them. The CDR3 has 15 residues. CDR1 and CDR2 (germline): LGHDT, YNNKEL (reference sequence). The CDR3 DNA reads as TGTGCCAGCAGTCCCCGGGCAGGGTCGAACTATGGCTACACCTTC. It codes for CASSPRAGSNYGYTF.

This chain links TRBV7-3 with TRBJ2-1, with TRBD2 identical over 12 bases. The CDR3 consists of 15 residues. CDR1 SGHTA and CDR2 FQGTGA come from the germline V gene. V lost 6 bases to trimming and J lost 6 bases; unmatched junction nucleotides: 6. The CDR3 reads CASSPMGLAGNEQFF. The CDR3 bases are TGTGCCAGCAGTCCCATGGGACTAGCGGGCAATGAGCAGTTCTTC.

Comments on this clonotype: Since a much larger clone is just one base distant, this may be a read error. The chain combines TRBV7-2 with TRBJ1-3; D possibly corresponds to TRBD1 (5 bases). Germline lookup yields CDR1 SGHTA and CDR2 FQGNSA. The CDR3 is 16 residues long. The CDR3 DNA follows: TGTGCCAGCATCTTAGGATTCACGGGGGTCGGAGACACCATATATTTT. This codes for CASILGFTGVGDTIYF.

This clonotype was recorded a few times. A junction end diverges from the germline sequence, so it may reflect a read error. V and J are TRBV10-3 and TRBJ1-2, with unresolved D. CDR1 is ENHRY, CDR2 SYGVKD, per germline. CDR3 length equals 17 residues. The CDR3 spells CASSESILDGANYGYTF. DNA for the CDR3: TGTGCCAGCAGTGAGTCCATCCTGGACGGAGCTAACTATGGCTACACCTTC.